The source of this TCR beta chain is a study of cytotoxic CD8 clonotypes in ibrutinib-treated CLL. Across the study: Enrolment comprised approximately 10 relapsed/refractory and roughly 15 treatment-naive patients; under 18 were IGHV unmutated. Study-wide findings and caveats: Baseline-level clonality went beyond age-matched healthy donors and moved in step with circulating CD8+ T-cell counts. Public clonotypes (which were uncommon) either contracted or remained stable on treatment.

The CDR3 runs 15 residues. Germline V CDR1 and CDR2: SGHTA, FQGNSA. Deletions cut 6 bases from V and 4 bases from J, with 18 bases between. Target depth was 1 in 200,000 to 1 in 1 million T cells, about 10x per clonotype. The table came from immunoSEQ multiplex PCR; TCRdb's copy has only in-frame clones and leaves some out. The table shows 150,000 or so clones, with 75% to 85% occurring only once. This clone was observed a single time. No antigen is known for it. The receptor comes from a human donor with chronic lymphocytic leukemia. This chain links TRBV7-2 with TRBJ1-2, with D possibly TRBD1 on 6 matching bases. The source was PBMCs, collected after 36 months of ibrutinib treatment. The CDR3 DNA follows: TGTGCCAGCAGGCCCGCCCGGGGGCCGGGCTATGGCTACACCTTC. It is translated as CASRPARGPGYGYTF.